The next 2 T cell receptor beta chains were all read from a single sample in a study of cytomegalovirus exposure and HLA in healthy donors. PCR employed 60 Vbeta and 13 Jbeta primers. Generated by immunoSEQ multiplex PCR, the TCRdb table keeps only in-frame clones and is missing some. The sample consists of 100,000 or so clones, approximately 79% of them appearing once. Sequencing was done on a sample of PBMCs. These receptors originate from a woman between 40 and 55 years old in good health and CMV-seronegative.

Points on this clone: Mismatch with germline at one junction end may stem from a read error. The CDR3 DNA reads as TGTTCCAGCAGTCAAGGGGGCGTGGGAAATCAGCCCCAGCATTTT. It specifies CSSSQGGVGNQPQHF. V usage is TRBV7-9 and J usage is TRBJ1-5; 7 nucleotides line up with TRBD1. This CDR3 comprises 15 residues. CDR1 SEHNR and CDR2 FQNEAQ come from the germline V gene (reference sequence).

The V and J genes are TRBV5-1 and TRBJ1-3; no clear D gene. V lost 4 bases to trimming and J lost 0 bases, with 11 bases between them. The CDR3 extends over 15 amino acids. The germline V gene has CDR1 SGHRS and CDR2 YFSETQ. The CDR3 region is CASSLDGASGNTIYF. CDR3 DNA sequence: TGCGCCAGCAGCCTAGACGGTGCCTCTGGAAACACCATATATTTT.